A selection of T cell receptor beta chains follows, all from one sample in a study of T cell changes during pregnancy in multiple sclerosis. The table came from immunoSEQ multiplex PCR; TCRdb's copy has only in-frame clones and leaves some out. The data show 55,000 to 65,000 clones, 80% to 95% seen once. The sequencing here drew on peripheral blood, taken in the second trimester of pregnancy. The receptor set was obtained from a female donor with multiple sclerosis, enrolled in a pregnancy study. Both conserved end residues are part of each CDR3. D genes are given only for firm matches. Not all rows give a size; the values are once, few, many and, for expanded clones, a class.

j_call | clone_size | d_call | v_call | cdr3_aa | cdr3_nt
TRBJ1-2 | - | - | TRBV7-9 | CASSLLAAGHYGYTF | TGTGCCAGCAGCTTATTGGCCGCGGGGCATTATGGCTACACCTTC
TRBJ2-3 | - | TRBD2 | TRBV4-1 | CASSQLAGDLGTQYF | TGCGCCAGCAGCCAACTAGCGGGAGATTTGGGTACGCAGTATTTT
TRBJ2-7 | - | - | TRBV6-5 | CASSYTPDRPHEQYF | TGTGCCAGCAGTTACACTCCCGACAGGCCCCACGAGCAGTACTTC
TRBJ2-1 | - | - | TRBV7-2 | CASSELGYNEQFF | TGTGCCAGCAGCGAACTCGGGTACAATGAGCAGTTCTTC
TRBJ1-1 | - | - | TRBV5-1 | CASSSGALNTEAFF | TGCGCCAGCAGCTCAGGGGCTTTGAACACTGAAGCTTTCTTT
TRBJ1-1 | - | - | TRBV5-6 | CASSFSDTEAFF | TGTGCCAGCAGCTTTTCGGACACTGAAGCTTTCTTT
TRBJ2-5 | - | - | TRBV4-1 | CASSQVAGGETQYF | TGCGCCAGCAGCCAAGTGGCGGGTGGTGAGACCCAGTACTTC
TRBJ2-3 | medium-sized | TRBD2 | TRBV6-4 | CASSEAGGPADTQYF | TGTGCCAGCAGTGAAGCGGGAGGGCCTGCAGATACGCAGTATTTT
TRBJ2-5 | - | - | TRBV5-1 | CASSSEVQGGLLQETQYF | TGCGCCAGCAGCTCTGAGGTACAAGGAGGACTTTTGCAAGAGACCCAGTACTTC
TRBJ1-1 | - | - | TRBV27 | CASSPLTGLNTEAFF | TGTGCCAGCAGTCCGCTGACAGGCTTGAACACTGAAGCTTTCTTT
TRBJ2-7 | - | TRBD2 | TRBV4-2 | CASSQTSDTGVQYF | TGTGCCAGCAGCCAAACTAGCGATACAGGAGTGCAGTACTTC
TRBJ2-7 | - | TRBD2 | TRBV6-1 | CASSEGTMSSYEQYF | TGTGCCAGCAGTGAGGGGACTATGAGCTCCTACGAGCAGTACTTC
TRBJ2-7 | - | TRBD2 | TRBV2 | CASREAGLAYEQYF | TGTGCCAGCAGAGAGGCGGGACTAGCGTACGAGCAGTACTTC
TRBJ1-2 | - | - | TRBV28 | CASSLAPQRHYTF | TGTGCCAGCAGTTTAGCCCCCCAGCGCCACTACACCTTC
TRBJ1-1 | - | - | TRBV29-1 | CSVEEAAEAFF | TGCAGCGTTGAAGAGGCCGCTGAAGCTTTCTTT
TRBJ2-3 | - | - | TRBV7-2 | CASIPGGNWGRDTQYF | TGTGCCAGCATCCCAGGAGGGAACTGGGGACGGGATACGCAGTATTTT
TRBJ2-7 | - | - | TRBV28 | CASSFGRGSYEQYF | TGTGCCAGCAGTTTCGGGCGGGGCTCCTACGAGCAGTACTTC
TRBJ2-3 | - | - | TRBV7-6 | CASSLGGGSSTDTQYF | TGTGCCAGCAGCTTAGGCGGGGGCTCTAGCACAGATACGCAGTATTTT
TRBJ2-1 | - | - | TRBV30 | CSCGTDNEQFF | TGTTCCTGCGGGACAGACAATGAGCAGTTCTTC
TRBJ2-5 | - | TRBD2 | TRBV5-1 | CASSHQREGETQYF | TGCGCCAGCAGCCACCAGCGGGAAGGAGAGACCCAGTACTTC
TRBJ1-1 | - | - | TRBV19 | CASSIVSGSSAEAFF | TGTGCCAGTAGTATAGTTTCGGGTAGTTCGGCTGAAGCTTTCTTT
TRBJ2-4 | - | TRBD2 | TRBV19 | CASSTVGGGKNIQYF | TGTGCCAGTAGTACCGTTGGGGGGGGCAAAAACATTCAGTACTTC
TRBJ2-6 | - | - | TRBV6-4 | CASSDSGTRASGANVLTF | TGTGCCAGCAGTGACTCAGGGACACGGGCCTCTGGGGCCAACGTCCTGACTTTC
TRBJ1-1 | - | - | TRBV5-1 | CASSLEQTYTEAFF | TGCGCCAGCAGCTTGGAACAGACCTACACTGAAGCTTTCTTT
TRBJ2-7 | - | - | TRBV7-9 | CASSLTSGVYEQYF | TGTGCCAGCAGCTTAACGTCCGGGGTTTACGAGCAGTACTTC
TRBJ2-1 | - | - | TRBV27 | CASHSGMNGQFF | TGTGCCAGCCACAGCGGTATGAATGGGCAGTTCTTC
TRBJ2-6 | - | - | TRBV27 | CASSLSQGGGANVLTF | TGTGCCAGCAGTTTATCGCAGGGAGGTGGGGCCAACGTCCTGACTTTC
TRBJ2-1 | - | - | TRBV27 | CASSLGRRHWYNEQFF | TGTGCCAGCAGTTTGGGCCGGAGGCACTGGTACAATGAGCAGTTCTTC